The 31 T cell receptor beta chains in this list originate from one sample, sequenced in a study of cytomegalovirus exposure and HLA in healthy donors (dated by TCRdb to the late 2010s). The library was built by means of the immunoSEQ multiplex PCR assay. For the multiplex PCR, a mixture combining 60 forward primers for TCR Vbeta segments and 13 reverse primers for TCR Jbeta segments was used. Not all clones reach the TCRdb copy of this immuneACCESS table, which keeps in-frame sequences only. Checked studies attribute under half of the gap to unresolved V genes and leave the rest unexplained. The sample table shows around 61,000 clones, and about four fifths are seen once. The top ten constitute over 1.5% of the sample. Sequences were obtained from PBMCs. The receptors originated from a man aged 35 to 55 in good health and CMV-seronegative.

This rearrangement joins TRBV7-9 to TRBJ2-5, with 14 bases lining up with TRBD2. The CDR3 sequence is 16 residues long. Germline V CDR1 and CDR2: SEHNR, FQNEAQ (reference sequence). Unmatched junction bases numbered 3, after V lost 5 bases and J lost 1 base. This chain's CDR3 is CASSLGLAGGQETQYF. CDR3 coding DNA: TGTGCCAGCAGCCTTGGACTAGCGGGGGGCCAAGAGACCCAGTACTTC.

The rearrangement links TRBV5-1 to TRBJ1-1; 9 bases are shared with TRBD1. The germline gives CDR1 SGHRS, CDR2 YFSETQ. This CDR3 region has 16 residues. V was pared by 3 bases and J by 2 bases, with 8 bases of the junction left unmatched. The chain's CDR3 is CASSSKDRGPNTEAFF. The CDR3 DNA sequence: TGCGCCAGCAGCTCAAAGGACAGGGGCCCTAACACTGAAGCTTTCTTT. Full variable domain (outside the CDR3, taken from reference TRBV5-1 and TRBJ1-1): KAGVTQTPRYLIKTRGQQVTLSCSPISGHRSVSWYQQTPGQGLQFLFEYFSETQRNKGNFPGRFSGRQFSNSRSEMNVSTLELGDSALYLCASSSKDRGPNTEAFFGQGTRLTVV.

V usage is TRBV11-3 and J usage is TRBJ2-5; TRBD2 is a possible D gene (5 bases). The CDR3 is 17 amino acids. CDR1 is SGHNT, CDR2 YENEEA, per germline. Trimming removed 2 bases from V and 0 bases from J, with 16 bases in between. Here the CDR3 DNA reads TGTGCCAGCAGCTTAAGGCTAGCCGAGGGCTACCAAGAGACCCAGTACTTC. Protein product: CASSLRLAEGYQETQYF.

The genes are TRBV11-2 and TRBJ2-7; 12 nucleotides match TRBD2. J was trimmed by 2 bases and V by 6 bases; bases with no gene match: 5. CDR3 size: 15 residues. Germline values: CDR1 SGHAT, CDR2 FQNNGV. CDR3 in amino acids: CASSPRTSGAYEQYF. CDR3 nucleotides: TGTGCCAGCAGTCCACGGACTAGCGGGGCCTACGAGCAGTACTTC.

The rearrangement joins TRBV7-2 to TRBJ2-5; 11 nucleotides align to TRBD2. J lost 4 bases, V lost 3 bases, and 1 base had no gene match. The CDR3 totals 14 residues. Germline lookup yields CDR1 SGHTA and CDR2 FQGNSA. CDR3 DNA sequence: TGTGCCAGCAGCTTCGGACTAGCGGGAGAGACCCAGTACTTC. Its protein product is CASSFGLAGETQYF.

CDR3 region: CASSLDGIGGYTF. CDR3 nucleotides: TGTGCCAGCAGCTTAGACGGGATCGGAGGCTACACCTTC. The rearrangement joins TRBV7-2 to TRBJ1-2; D not certain. CDR1 is SGHTA, CDR2 FQGNSA, per germline. Trimming removed 1 base at V and 8 bases at J, with 11 bases between. The CDR3 spans 13 residues.

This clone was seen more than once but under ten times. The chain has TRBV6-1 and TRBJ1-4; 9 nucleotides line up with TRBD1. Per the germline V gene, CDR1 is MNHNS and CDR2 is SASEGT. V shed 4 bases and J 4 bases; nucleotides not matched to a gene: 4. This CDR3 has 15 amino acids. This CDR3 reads CASSVYRGRNEKLFF. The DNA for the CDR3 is TGTGCCAGCAGTGTTTACAGGGGGCGTAATGAAAAACTGTTTTTT.

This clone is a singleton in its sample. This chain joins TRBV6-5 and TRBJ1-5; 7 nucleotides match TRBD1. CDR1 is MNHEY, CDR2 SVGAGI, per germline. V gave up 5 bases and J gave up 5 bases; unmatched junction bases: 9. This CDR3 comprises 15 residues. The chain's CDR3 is CASSTNDRVDQPQHF. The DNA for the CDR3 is TGTGCCAGCAGTACCAACGACAGGGTTGATCAGCCCCAGCATTTT.

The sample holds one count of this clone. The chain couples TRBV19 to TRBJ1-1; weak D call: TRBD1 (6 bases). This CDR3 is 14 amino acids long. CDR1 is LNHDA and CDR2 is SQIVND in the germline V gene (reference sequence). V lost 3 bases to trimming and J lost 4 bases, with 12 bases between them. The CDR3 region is CASSIRGPITEAFF. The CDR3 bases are TGTGCCAGTAGTATCAGGGGTCCAATCACTGAAGCTTTCTTT.

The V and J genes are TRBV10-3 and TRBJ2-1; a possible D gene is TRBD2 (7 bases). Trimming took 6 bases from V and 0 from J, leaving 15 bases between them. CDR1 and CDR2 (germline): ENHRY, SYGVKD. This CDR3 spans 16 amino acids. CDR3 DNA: TGTGCCATCAGCCAAACTGGGGGGGCCTCCTACAATGAGCAGTTCTTC. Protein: CAISQTGGASYNEQFF.

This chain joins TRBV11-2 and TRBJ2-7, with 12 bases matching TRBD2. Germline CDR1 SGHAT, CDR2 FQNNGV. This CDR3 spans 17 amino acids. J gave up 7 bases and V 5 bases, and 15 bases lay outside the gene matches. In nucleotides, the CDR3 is TGTGCCAGCAGCCTACTAGCGGGGGGAACCCCCGGGGAAGAGCAGTACTTC. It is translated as CASSLLAGGTPGEEQYF.

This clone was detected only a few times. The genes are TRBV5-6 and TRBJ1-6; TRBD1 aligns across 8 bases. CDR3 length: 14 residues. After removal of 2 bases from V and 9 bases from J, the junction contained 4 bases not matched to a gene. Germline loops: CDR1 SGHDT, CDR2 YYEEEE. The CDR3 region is CASSLGQGSSPLHF. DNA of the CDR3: TGTGCCAGCAGCTTAGGACAGGGCAGTTCACCCCTCCACTTT.

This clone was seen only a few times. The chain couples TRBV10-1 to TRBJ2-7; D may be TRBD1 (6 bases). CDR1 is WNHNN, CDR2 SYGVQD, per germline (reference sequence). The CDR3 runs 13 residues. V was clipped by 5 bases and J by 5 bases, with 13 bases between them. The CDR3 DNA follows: TGCGCCAGCAGTCGGTCGGACAGCAACGAGCAGTACTTC. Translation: CASSRSDSNEQYF.

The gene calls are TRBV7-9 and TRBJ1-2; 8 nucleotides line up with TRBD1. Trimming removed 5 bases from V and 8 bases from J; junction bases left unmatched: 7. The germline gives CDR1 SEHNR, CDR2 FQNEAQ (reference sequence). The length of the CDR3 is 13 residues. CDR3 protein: CASSRTGLGGYTF. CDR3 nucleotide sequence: TGTGCCAGCAGCCGGACAGGGTTGGGAGGCTACACCTTC.

CDR3 loop: CASRSDRAYGYTF. CDR3 coding DNA: TGTGCCAGCAGATCGGACAGGGCCTATGGCTACACCTTC. This chain uses TRBV2 with TRBJ1-2, with TRBD1 identical over 8 bases. The CDR3 is made up of 13 amino acids. With 6 bases clipped from V and 4 bases from J, the junction kept 4 bases outside the gene matches. Germline-derived CDR1 and CDR2 are SNHLY and FYNNEI.

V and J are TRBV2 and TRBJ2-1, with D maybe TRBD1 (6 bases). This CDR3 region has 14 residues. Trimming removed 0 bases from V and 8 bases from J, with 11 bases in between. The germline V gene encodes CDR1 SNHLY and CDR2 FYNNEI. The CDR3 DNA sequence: TGTGCCAGCAGTGAAGCCCCGTCAGGGGATGAGCAGTTCTTC. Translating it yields CASSEAPSGDEQFF.

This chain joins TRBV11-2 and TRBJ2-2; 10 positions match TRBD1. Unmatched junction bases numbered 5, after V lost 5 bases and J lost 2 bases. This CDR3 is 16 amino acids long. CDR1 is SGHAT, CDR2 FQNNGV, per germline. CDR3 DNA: TGTGCCAGCAGCACGGGACAGGGGATCAACACCGGGGAGCTGTTTTTT. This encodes CASSTGQGINTGELFF.

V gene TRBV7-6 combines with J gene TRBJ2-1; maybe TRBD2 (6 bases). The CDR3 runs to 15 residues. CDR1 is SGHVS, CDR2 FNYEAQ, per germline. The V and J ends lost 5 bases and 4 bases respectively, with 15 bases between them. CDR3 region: CASSPQKAGYNEQFF. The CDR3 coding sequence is TGTGCCAGCAGCCCCCAAAAGGCGGGATACAATGAGCAGTTCTTC.

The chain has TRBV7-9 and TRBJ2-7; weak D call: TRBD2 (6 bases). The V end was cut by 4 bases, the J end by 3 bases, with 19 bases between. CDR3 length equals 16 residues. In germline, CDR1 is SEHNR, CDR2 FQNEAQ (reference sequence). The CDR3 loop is CASSSSGGWGIYEQYF. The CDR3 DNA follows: TGTGCCAGCAGCTCGTCCGGGGGTTGGGGTATCTACGAGCAGTACTTC.

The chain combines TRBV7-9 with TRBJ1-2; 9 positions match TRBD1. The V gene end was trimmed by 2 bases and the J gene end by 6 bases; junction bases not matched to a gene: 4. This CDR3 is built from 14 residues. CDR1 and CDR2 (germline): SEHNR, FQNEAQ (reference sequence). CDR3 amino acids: CASSLIGQGHGYTF. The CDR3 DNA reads TGTGCCAGCAGCTTAATTGGACAGGGGCATGGCTACACCTTC.

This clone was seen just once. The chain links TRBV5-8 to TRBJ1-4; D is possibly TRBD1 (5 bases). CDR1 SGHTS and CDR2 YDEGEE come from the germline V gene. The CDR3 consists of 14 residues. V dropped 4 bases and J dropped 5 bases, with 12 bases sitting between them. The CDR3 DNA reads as TGTGCCAGCAGCCCCCGGGGGGTGAATGAAAAACTGTTTTTT. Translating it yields CASSPRGVNEKLFF.

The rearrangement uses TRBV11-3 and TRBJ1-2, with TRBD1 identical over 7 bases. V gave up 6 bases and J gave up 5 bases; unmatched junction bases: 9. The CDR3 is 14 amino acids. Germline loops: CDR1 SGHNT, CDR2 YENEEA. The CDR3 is CASSQQGTHYGYTF. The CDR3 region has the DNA TGTGCCAGCAGTCAACAGGGGACCCATTATGGCTACACCTTC.

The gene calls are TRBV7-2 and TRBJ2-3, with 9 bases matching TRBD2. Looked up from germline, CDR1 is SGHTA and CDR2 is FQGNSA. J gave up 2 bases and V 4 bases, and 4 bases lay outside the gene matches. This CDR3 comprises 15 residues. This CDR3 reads CASSSGTSFTDTQYF. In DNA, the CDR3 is TGTGCCAGCAGCTCCGGGACTAGCTTCACAGATACGCAGTATTTT.

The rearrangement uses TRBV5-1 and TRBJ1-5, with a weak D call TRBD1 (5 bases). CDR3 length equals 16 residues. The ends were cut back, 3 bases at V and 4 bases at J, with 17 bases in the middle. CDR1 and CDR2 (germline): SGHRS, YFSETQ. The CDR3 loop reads CASSSRQRTPNQPQHF. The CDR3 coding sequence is TGCGCCAGCAGCTCGAGACAAAGGACACCAAATCAGCCCCAGCATTTT.

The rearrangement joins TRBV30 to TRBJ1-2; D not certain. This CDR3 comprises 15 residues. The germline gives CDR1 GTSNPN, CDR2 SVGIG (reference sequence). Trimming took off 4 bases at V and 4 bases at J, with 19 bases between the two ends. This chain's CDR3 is CAWNLEGGYGYGYTF. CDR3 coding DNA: TGTGCCTGGAATCTTGAGGGCGGTTATGGCTATGGCTACACCTTC.

CDR3 loop: CAWAQGNYGYTF. The CDR3 coding sequence is TGTGCCTGGGCACAGGGGAACTATGGCTACACCTTC. This chain joins TRBV30 and TRBJ1-2; 7 bases are a match to TRBD1. V was pared by 5 bases and J by 2 bases, with 2 bases of the junction left unmatched. This CDR3 is built from 12 residues. Germline assignment: CDR1 GTSNPN and CDR2 SVGIG (reference sequence).

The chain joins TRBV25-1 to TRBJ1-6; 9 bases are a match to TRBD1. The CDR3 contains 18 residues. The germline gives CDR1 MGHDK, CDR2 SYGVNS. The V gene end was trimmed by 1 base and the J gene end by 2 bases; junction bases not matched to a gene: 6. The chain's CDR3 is CASSEFTTGGTYNSPLHF. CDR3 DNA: TGTGCCAGCAGTGAATTTACGACAGGGGGGACCTATAATTCACCCCTCCACTTT.

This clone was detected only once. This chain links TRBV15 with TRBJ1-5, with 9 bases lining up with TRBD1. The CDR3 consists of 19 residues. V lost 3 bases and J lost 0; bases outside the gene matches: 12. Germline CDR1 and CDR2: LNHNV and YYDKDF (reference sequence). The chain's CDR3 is CATSRYPPGTGLSNQPQHF. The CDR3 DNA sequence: TGTGCCACCAGCAGGTACCCGCCCGGGACAGGGCTTAGCAATCAGCCCCAGCATTTT.

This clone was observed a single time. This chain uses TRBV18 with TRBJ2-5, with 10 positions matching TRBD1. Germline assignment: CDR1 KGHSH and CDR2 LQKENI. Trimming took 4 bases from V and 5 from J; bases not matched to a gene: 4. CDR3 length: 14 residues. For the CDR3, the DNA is TGTGCCAGCTCACGGGACAGGGGCTCGGAGACCCAGTACTTC. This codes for CASSRDRGSETQYF.

CDR3 sequence reads: CARPQGSIGANVLTF. The CDR3 coding sequence is TGTGCCCGTCCGCAGGGGTCTATTGGGGCCAACGTCCTGACTTTC. J is TRBJ2-6 and V is TRBV19, with a tentative D call TRBD1 (6 bases). Germline CDR1 reads LNHDA; CDR2 reads SQIVND (reference sequence). V dropped 11 bases and J dropped 3 bases, with 17 bases sitting between them. There are 15 residues in the CDR3. Filled out from reference TRBV19 and TRBJ2-6, the complete variable domain reads DGGITQSPKYLFRKEGQNVTLSCEQNLNHDAMYWYRQDPGQGLRLIYYSQIVNDFQKGDIAEGYSVSREKKESFPLTVTSAQKNPTAFYLCARPQGSIGANVLTFGAGSRLTVL.

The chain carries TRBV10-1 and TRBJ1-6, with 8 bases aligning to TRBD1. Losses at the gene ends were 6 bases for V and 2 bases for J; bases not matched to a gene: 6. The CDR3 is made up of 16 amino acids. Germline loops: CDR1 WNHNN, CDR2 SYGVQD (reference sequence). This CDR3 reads CASRTGEITYNSPLHF. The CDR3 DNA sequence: TGCGCCAGCAGGACAGGGGAAATCACCTATAATTCACCCCTCCACTTT.